This T cell receptor (beta chain) was retrieved from a study of B cell selection in AIRE deficiency (dated by TCRdb to the late 2010s). General notes on the study: Researchers compared TCRbeta repertoires of sorted blood CD4+ conventional T cells and regulatory T cells in AIRE-deficient patients with those in healthy controls. The TCR-sequenced cohort comprised roughly 5 AIRE-deficient APECED patients and roughly 5 healthy control donors. General conclusions and limits of the study: About 33% of the Treg TCRbeta sequences shared among healthy donors were detected in patient Tconv cells, suggesting that Treg-biased clones are diverted into the Tconv compartment. Shared Treg sequences had shorter CDR3s, which reflects a bias toward rearrangements containing few non-templated nucleotide insertions. In terms of TCRBV gene usage, CDR3 length and TCR diversity, Tconv and Treg cells from AIRE-deficient patients looked similar to Tconv and Treg cells from healthy donors. Among 3657 shared Treg TCRbeta sequences, 25% to 35% were shared exclusively among healthy donors and just under 9.5% exclusively among patients, which suggests that Treg selection is less efficient in the absence of AIRE. Only TCRbeta chains were sequenced, and about a third of the Treg sequences shared among healthy donors were also detected in healthy Tconv cells, possibly owing to differing TCRalpha chains.

Conventional CD4 T cells were sorted as CD4+CD127+ cells. The healthy donors who provided the control samples were not related to the patients. Tconv and Treg cells for TCRbeta sequencing were sorted on a FACSAria flow cytometer. The sorted cells were collected in 5-ml round-bottom polystyrene tubes, and the dry cell pellets were frozen at -80 degrees C prior to sequencing. To note about this clone: There is no known antigen for this receptor. Germline is not matched at one junction end, which may reflect a read error.

TCRbeta chain sequencing was performed with the immunoSEQ platform. The study's processing was this. When conventional T cell repertoires were pooled, patients gave approximately 99,000 distinct in-frame TCRbeta sequences, while healthy donors gave some 150,000. Treg TCRbeta sequences found in two or more individuals were defined as public, and these public Treg TCRbeta sequences were then searched for in Tconv repertoires. Differences between groups were assessed by Mann-Whitney U tests with Bonferroni-Dunn correction in GraphPad Prism 7.03. Drawn from immuneACCESS, this table holds only the in-frame rearrangements with V and J called that TCRdb kept. Clones are partly lost; checked studies trace under half to an unresolved V gene and leave the rest unexplained. V, J and clone size were drawn from that table, and D and trimming were deduced from the DNA. This sample holds some 24,000 clones; roughly 96% were observed only once. The top ten constitute roughly 0.2% of the sample.

The TCR originated in a human donor in good health. The material sequenced was CD4+CD127+ conventional T cells sorted from PBMCs.

DNA sequence: TGTGCCAGCAGCTTAGTGGGTGCGACTAACCCATTCTTC. Translation gives CASSLVGATNPFF. The V and J segments used are TRBV7-2 and TRBJ1-2, with the D gene call left open. The germline V gene gives CDR1 as SGHTA and CDR2 as FQGNSA. The CDR3 has 13 amino acids, counting the end cysteine and phenylalanine. Solely the CDR3 DNA is kept, with 39 bases framed from the first base.